The 28 T cell receptor beta chains below come from one sample, sequenced in a study of identical twins. TCRdb reanalysed the 5' RACE reads using MiXCR and keeps one entry per CDR3 protein. The sample has hundreds of thousands of distinct CDR3 sequences; 10% to 15% are singletons. These data were likewise used in another study, on yellow fever vaccine responses in identical twins.

Sequencing was done on a sample of CD8+ T cells sorted from blood. These receptors were collected from a young woman in good health.

This CDR3 reads CASSLGLAERFF. The CDR3, as DNA: TGTGCCAGCAGTTTGGGACTAGCGGAAAGGTTCTTC. This chain uses TRBV12-3 or TRBV12-4 with TRBJ2-1, with TRBD2 identical over 11 bases. The CDR3 covers 12 residues. The ends lost 3 bases at V and 15 bases at J; junction bases unmatched: 4.

The gene calls are TRBV27 and TRBJ2-7; 14 positions agree with TRBD2. The CDR3 contains 15 residues. CDR1 is MNHEY and CDR2 is SMNVEV in the germline V gene (reference sequence). With V trimmed by 6 bases and J by 5 bases, 6 bases remained unmatched. CDR3 in DNA: TGTGCCAGCAGCAGACCGGGACTAGCGGGAGACGAGCAGTACTTC. Protein sequence: CASSRPGLAGDEQYF.

V gene TRBV15 combines with J gene TRBJ1-5; the match to TRBD1 covers 10 bases. The CDR3 runs 15 residues. V dropped 5 bases and J dropped 2; count of bases not matched to a gene: 3. CDR1 and CDR2 (germline): LNHNV, YYDKDF (reference sequence). This CDR3 is CATSDGTGGNQPQHF. DNA of the CDR3: TGTGCCACCAGCGACGGGACAGGGGGCAATCAGCCCCAGCATTTT. Together with reference TRBV15 and TRBJ1-5, the CDR3 gives the full variable domain: DAMVIQNPRYQVTQFGKPVTLSCSQTLNHNVMYWYQQKSSQAPKLLFHYYDKDFNNEADTPDNFQSRRPNTSFCFLDIRSPGLGDTAMYLCATSDGTGGNQPQHFGDGTRLSIL.

This clonotype has more than one count but fewer than ten. The chain combines TRBV27 with TRBJ1-1; TRBD1 aligns across 10 bases. The CDR3 has 15 residues. V shed 4 bases and J 3 bases; nucleotides not matched to a gene: 5. Germline CDR1 reads MNHEY; CDR2 reads SMNVEV (reference sequence). CDR3 DNA sequence: TGTGCCAGCAGTTGGACAGGGGGGTCGGACACTGAAGCTTTCTTT. The encoded protein is CASSWTGGSDTEAFF.

The chain carries TRBV6-6 and TRBJ2-5, with D unclear. Germline CDR1 MNHNY, CDR2 SVGAGI (reference sequence). This CDR3 is 12 amino acids long. V lost 5 bases and J lost 2, with 6 bases in between. For the CDR3, the DNA is TGTGCCAGCAGTGGGTCTCAAGAGACCCAGTACTTC. Protein product: CASSGSQETQYF.

The chain joins TRBV4-1 to TRBJ1-5; 10 bases align to TRBD1. The length of the CDR3 is 16 residues. The germline V gene has CDR1 MGHRA and CDR2 YSYEKL. V trimming: 0 bases; J trimming: 5 bases; junction bases outside the gene matches: 4. CDR3 region: CASSQEDRGHDQPQHF. The CDR3, as DNA: TGCGCCAGCAGCCAAGAAGACAGGGGGCACGATCAGCCCCAGCATTTT.

This chain connects TRBV10-3 to TRBJ2-2; 10 bases align to TRBD2. V trimming: 3 bases; J trimming: 4 bases; junction bases outside the gene matches: 5. From germline, CDR1 is ENHRY and CDR2 SYGVKD. CDR3 length equals 16 residues. CDR3 sequence reads: CAISDLAGESTGELFF. As DNA, the CDR3 is TGTGCCATCAGTGACCTAGCGGGAGAAAGCACCGGGGAGCTGTTTTTT.

In its sample, this clonotype was seen many times. The genes are TRBV7-9 and TRBJ2-2, with 8 bases fitting TRBD1. The CDR3 loop spans 15 amino acids. Germline V gene data show CDR1 as SEHNR and CDR2 as FQNEAQ (reference sequence). The ends lost 5 bases at V and 5 bases at J; junction bases unmatched: 7. As DNA, the CDR3 is TGTGCCAGCAGCCAAGGGACAGGTCAAACCGGGGAGCTGTTTTTT. Translated, it gives CASSQGTGQTGELFF.

The chain carries TRBV4-1 and TRBJ1-4; no definite D call. Trimming cost V 1 base and J 8 bases, with 5 bases left between them. Germline CDR1 is MGHRA and CDR2 is YSYEKL. The CDR3 has 12 amino acids. As DNA, the CDR3 is TGCGCCAGCAGCCAAGTGCGGGAAAAACTGTTTTTT. It codes for CASSQVREKLFF.

This clonotype has ten or more counts. The J gene is TRBJ2-3, the V gene TRBV5-5; TRBD1 might be the D (8 bases). Germline loops: CDR1 SGHKS, CDR2 YYEKEE (reference sequence). The CDR3 loop spans 16 amino acids. V was trimmed by 4 bases and J by 0 bases, leaving 15 bases between them. The DNA of the CDR3 is TGTGCCAGCAGCAGAGGACAGGGAGGGAGCACAGATACGCAGTATTTT. It yields the protein CASSRGQGGSTDTQYF.

Only a few counts were recorded for this clonotype. The chain is built from TRBV20-1 and TRBJ1-4; 8 bases fit TRBD1. Germline trimming cut 2 bases from V and 6 bases from J; bases unmatched to any gene: 17. The germline CDR1 and CDR2 sequences are DFQATT and SNEGSKA (reference sequence). The CDR3 has 18 amino acids. The CDR3 bases are TGCAGTGCTAGACCTTACTATGCTGGCAGGGGGCGCGATGAAAAACTGTTTTTT. Translated: CSARPYYAGRGRDEKLFF.

This clonotype was found a few times. The chain links TRBV6-1 to TRBJ2-3, with 7 positions matching TRBD2. Germline V gene lookup returns CDR1 MNHNS and CDR2 SASEGT. This CDR3 has 14 amino acids. V lost 5 bases, J lost 10 bases, and 12 bases stayed unmatched. The CDR3 sequence is CASSPYETGLAQYF. The CDR3 nucleotides are TGTGCCAGCAGTCCTTACGAGACCGGACTAGCGCAGTATTTT.

This clonotype turned up a few times. The rearrangement joins TRBV28 to TRBJ2-3; 14 positions agree with TRBD2. The V segment lost 7 bases and the J segment 3 bases; nucleotides outside the gene matches: 12. The CDR3 runs 18 residues. Germline assignment: CDR1 MDHEN and CDR2 SYDVKM. DNA of the CDR3: TGTGCCAGCACCGGGGGACTAGCGGGAGTCTGGGGGACAGATACGCAGTATTTT. Residues: CASTGGLAGVWGTDTQYF.

This clonotype was detected only a few times. The chain recombines TRBV20-1 with TRBJ1-2; no definite D call. Germline assignment: CDR1 DFQATT and CDR2 SNEGSKA (reference sequence). The germline V and J ends were trimmed by 3 bases and 0 bases, with 8 bases remaining between them. This CDR3 has 13 amino acids. DNA of the CDR3: TGCAGTGCTAGTTGGAGTGCTAACTATGGCTACACCTTC. Translated, it gives CSASWSANYGYTF.

This clonotype was picked up a small number of times. J is TRBJ2-1 and V is TRBV4-1; D unclear. V lost 3 bases and J 8 bases, leaving 14 bases between the germline ends. The CDR3 has 14 amino acids. CDR1 is MGHRA, CDR2 YSYEKL, per germline. This CDR3 reads CASSHLLVRDEQFF. DNA for the CDR3: TGCGCCAGCAGCCACTTGCTGGTTCGCGATGAGCAGTTCTTC.

V usage is TRBV14 and J usage is TRBJ2-7; D possibly matches TRBD1 or TRBD2 (5 bases each). Germline CDR1 SGHDN, CDR2 FVKESK. The CDR3 is made up of 16 amino acids. The germline V and J ends were trimmed by 0 bases and 2 bases, with 14 bases remaining between them. CDR3 bases: TGTGCCAGCAGCCAAGACGGAGAGGGACCCCCCTACGAGCAGTACTTC. Amino acid sequence: CASSQDGEGPPYEQYF.

This clonotype was counted many times. V usage is TRBV29-1 and J usage is TRBJ2-1; D perhaps matches TRBD1 (6 bases). The CDR3 is made up of 16 amino acids. The V and J ends lost 6 bases and 0 bases respectively, with 18 bases between them. Germline V gene data show CDR1 as SQVTM and CDR2 as ANQGSEA. The CDR3 region has the DNA TGCAGCGTGAATGGACAGCTCCTTAGCTCCTACAATGAGCAGTTCTTC. As protein: CSVNGQLLSSYNEQFF.

V gene TRBV27 combines with J gene TRBJ2-7, with 12 bases lining up with TRBD1. With V trimmed by 5 bases and J by 3 bases, 5 bases remained unmatched. Per the germline V gene, CDR1 is MNHEY and CDR2 is SMNVEV (reference sequence). The CDR3 has 15 amino acids. This chain's CDR3 is CASSQGTGGDYEQYF. The CDR3 region has the DNA TGTGCCAGCAGTCAAGGGACAGGGGGCGACTACGAGCAGTACTTC.

The chain is built from TRBV7-9 and TRBJ1-5; 7 bases line up with TRBD1. Per germline, CDR1 SEHNR and CDR2 FQNEAQ (reference sequence). This CDR3 region has 16 residues. The J segment lost 2 bases and the V segment lost 0 bases, leaving 4 bases of the junction unmatched. CDR3 residues: CASSLAEGAGNQPQHF. DNA of the CDR3: TGTGCCAGCAGCTTAGCGGAGGGGGCTGGCAATCAGCCCCAGCATTTT.

CDR3 DNA sequence: TGTGCCAGCAGCCCCATTAGTGGTGGGGCCTACGAGCAGTACTTC. This encodes CASSPISGGAYEQYF. The chain employs TRBV14 and TRBJ2-7; D gene unclear. CDR1 is SGHDN, CDR2 FVKESK, per germline. V was clipped by 4 bases and J by 2 bases, with 15 bases between them. The CDR3 extends over 15 amino acids.

The chain uses TRBV7-9 and TRBJ2-7; TRBD1 matches 9 bases. The CDR3 sequence is 14 residues long. CDR1 is SEHNR and CDR2 is FQNEAQ in the germline V gene (reference sequence). Losses at the gene ends were 4 bases for V and 5 bases for J; bases not matched to a gene: 6. The CDR3 coding sequence is TGTGCCAGCAGCTCCCGGGACAGGGCCCACGAGCAGTACTTC. This codes for CASSSRDRAHEQYF.

This clonotype has more than one count but fewer than ten. The gene calls are TRBV9 and TRBJ1-1, with unresolved D. Germline V gives CDR1 SGDLS, CDR2 YYNGEE. CDR3 size: 14 residues. V gave up 2 bases and J gave up 0 bases, with 8 bases separating them. The CDR3 DNA sequence: TGTGCCAGCAGCGTGTCAGGTATGAACACTGAAGCTTTCTTT. Translating it yields CASSVSGMNTEAFF.

This clonotype occurred a few times. The chain has TRBV4-1 and TRBJ2-7; D is uncertain. Germline V gene sequence: CDR1 MGHRA, CDR2 YSYEKL. This CDR3 contains 13 residues. Trimming pared 0 bases from V and 4 bases from J, leaving 7 bases between. The CDR3 here is CASSQDSRYEQYF. DNA of the CDR3: TGCGCCAGCAGCCAAGATAGCAGGTACGAGCAGTACTTC.

This clonotype was found many times. The gene calls are TRBV4-1 and TRBJ1-6; perhaps TRBD1 as D (6 bases). With 0 bases removed from V and 4 bases from J, the gap between germline ends came to 13 bases. There are 17 residues in the CDR3. CDR1 MGHRA and CDR2 YSYEKL come from the germline V gene. In DNA, the CDR3 is TGCGCCAGCAGCCAAGATGCAGGACAGAATTATAATTCACCCCTCCACTTT. Amino acid sequence: CASSQDAGQNYNSPLHF.

There are a few counts of this clonotype. The chain is built from TRBV7-9 and TRBJ2-4; D call uncertain. CDR3 length: 14 residues. Trimming removed 5 bases at V and 8 bases at J, with 16 bases between. Per germline, CDR1 SEHNR and CDR2 FQNEAQ (reference sequence). CDR3 protein: CASSPGARRYIQYF. CDR3 nucleotides: TGTGCCAGCAGCCCAGGAGCCCGCCGGTACATTCAGTACTTC.

The CDR3 sequence: CASSVTAGGTDTQYF. CDR3 sequence (DNA): TGTGCCAGCAGTGTCACGGCGGGGGGGACAGATACGCAGTATTTT. This chain uses TRBV6-4 with TRBJ2-3; 9 positions agree with TRBD2. The trim removed 4 bases at V and 3 bases at J, leaving 5 bases unmatched. CDR1 is MRHNA, CDR2 SNTAGT, per germline. The CDR3 loop spans 15 amino acids.

This chain joins TRBV14 and TRBJ2-7; D remains unclear. V was trimmed by 2 bases and J by 9 bases, leaving 11 bases between them. CDR1 and CDR2 (germline): SGHDN, FVKESK. The CDR3 sequence is 12 residues long. CDR3 in amino acids: CASSQKDGLQYF. The CDR3 DNA is TGTGCCAGCAGCCAAAAGGATGGCCTGCAGTACTTC.

This clonotype was counted only a few times. The rearrangement uses TRBV20-1 and TRBJ2-1, with TRBD2 identical over 9 bases. This CDR3 has 16 residues. Trimming cost V 5 bases and J 3 bases; bases outside gene matches: 11. Germline V gene sequence: CDR1 DFQATT, CDR2 SNEGSKA (reference sequence). CDR3 loop: CSAYRAGGPLYNEQFF. The CDR3, as DNA: TGCAGTGCTTACCGGGCGGGAGGGCCCCTCTACAATGAGCAGTTCTTC.